Listed below are T cell receptor beta chains from one sample, sequenced in a study of blood T cell repertoires in COVID-19. Profiled with immunoSEQ multiplex PCR; TCRdb holds only in-frame clones, not every one. Of approximately 200,000 clones in the sample, around 84% are singletons; the top ten hold 0.85% to 1%. Sequenced sample: peripheral blood. The receptors come from a man in his forties with acute or convalescent COVID-19. Each CDR3 is given with its conserved first and last residue. The D gene is left open where the match is weak. Expanded clones are given a class, and other clones once, few, many or no size at all.

NA TRBJ1-4 NA TRBV5-6 CASSLTGSELFF TGTGCCAGCAGTCTTACAGGGTCGGAACTGTTTTTT
few TRBJ1-1 TRBD1 TRBV4-1 CASSHAEDRVATEAFF TGCGCCAGCAGCCATGCCGAGGACAGGGTGGCCACTGAAGCTTTCTTT
once TRBJ2-2 NA TRBV5-6 CASSLAQGYTGELFF TGTGCCAGCAGCTTGGCACAGGGCTACACCGGGGAGCTGTTTTTT
NA TRBJ1-1 TRBD1 TRBV7-9 CASSPGQGARWTEAFF TGTGCCAGCAGCCCGGGACAGGGGGCGCGATGGACTGAAGCTTTCTTT
NA TRBJ2-5 TRBD2 TRBV7-3 CASSLQRGGLGETQYF TGTGCCAGCAGCCTCCAACGGGGGGGCCTGGGAGAGACCCAGTACTTC
NA TRBJ2-1 NA TRBV4-1 CASSHLFGPHNEQFF TGCGCCAGCAGCCATCTTTTTGGGCCTCACAATGAGCAGTTCTTC
NA TRBJ2-1 NA TRBV3-1/TRBV3-2 CASSQDGLVHDEQFF TGTGCCAGCAGCCAAGATGGTCTAGTCCACGATGAGCAGTTCTTC
NA TRBJ2-7 NA TRBV19 CASSTNPYEQYF TGTGCCAGTAGTACTAATCCCTACGAGCAGTACTTC
NA TRBJ2-2 NA TRBV11-1 CASSPRGRTGELFF TGTGCCAGCAGCCCACGTGGTCGGACCGGGGAGCTGTTTTTT
NA TRBJ1-1 NA TRBV20-1 CSAGSGMTFF TGCAGTGCTGGCAGCGGGATGACTTTCTTT
NA TRBJ1-2 NA TRBV24-1 CATSDPGAGDYGYTF TGTGCCACCAGTGATCCTGGGGCAGGAGACTATGGCTACACCTTC
NA TRBJ2-1 NA TRBV28 CAINEGMNEQFF TGTGCTATCAATGAGGGAATGAATGAGCAGTTCTTC
NA TRBJ1-1 NA TRBV6-5 CASSYTVNTEAFF TGTGCCAGCAGTTATACAGTGAACACTGAAGCTTTCTTT
NA TRBJ1-5 NA TRBV18 CASSPTGINQPQHF TGTGCCAGCTCACCTACAGGGATAAATCAGCCCCAGCATTTT
NA TRBJ2-6 NA TRBV6-2/TRBV6-3 CASSSPSSGANVLTF TGTGCCAGCAGTTCCCCCAGTTCTGGGGCCAACGTCCTGACTTTC
NA TRBJ1-2 TRBD1 TRBV7-2 CASSSGQGEFGYTF TGTGCCAGCAGCTCGGGACAGGGGGAGTTTGGCTACACCTTC
NA TRBJ2-2 NA TRBV3-1/TRBV3-2 CASTPWGGAGTGELFF TGTGCCAGCACCCCTTGGGGGGGGGCTGGCACCGGGGAGCTGTTTTTT
NA TRBJ1-2 NA TRBV7-9 CASSLSDYGYTF TGTGCCAGCAGCTTATCGGACTATGGCTACACCTTC
NA TRBJ2-3 NA TRBV18 CASSRWAGTDTQYF TGTGCCAGCTCACGGTGGGCTGGCACAGATACGCAGTATTTT
NA TRBJ2-7 NA TRBV6-5 CASSYPGTREQYF TGTGCCAGCAGTTACCCCGGGACACGCGAGCAGTACTTC
once TRBJ2-3 TRBD2 TRBV6-8 CASSKSGAGDRTDTQYF TGTGCCAGCAGTAAGTCCGGAGCGGGGGACCGCACAGATACGCAGTATTTT
NA TRBJ1-1 TRBD1 TRBV3-1/TRBV3-2 CASSDRGYTEAFF TGTGCCAGCAGCGACAGGGGGTACACTGAAGCTTTCTTT
NA TRBJ2-5 NA TRBV4-3 CASSQDPATGEYF TGCGCCAGCAGCCAAGATCCCGCGACCGGGGAGTACTTC
NA TRBJ1-1 NA TRBV12-3/TRBV12-4 CASSLDSSEAFF TGTGCCAGCAGTTTAGACAGCTCTGAAGCTTTCTTT
NA TRBJ2-3 NA TRBV28 CASSSILVPDTQYF TGTGCCAGCAGCTCTATTCTAGTTCCAGATACGCAGTATTTT
NA TRBJ2-3 TRBD2 TRBV3-1/TRBV3-2 CASSQKRGAPDTQYF TGTGCCAGCAGCCAAAAGCGGGGGGCTCCAGATACGCAGTATTTT
NA TRBJ1-5 TRBD1 TRBV7-2 CASSARTGFGQPQHF TGTGCCAGCAGCGCACGGACAGGGTTCGGTCAGCCCCAGCATTTT
NA TRBJ2-1 NA TRBV5-4 CASSLPGTPYNEQFF TGTGCCAGCAGCTTGCCCGGGACTCCTTACAATGAGCAGTTCTTC
few TRBJ1-1 NA TRBV28 CASSFSQNTEAFF TGTGCCAGCAGTTTCTCACAGAACACTGAAGCTTTCTTT
NA TRBJ1-1 NA TRBV12-5 CASGLVFEEAFF TGTGCTAGTGGTTTGGTATTTGAGGAAGCTTTCTTT
NA TRBJ2-1 NA TRBV9 CASSSPLSGEQFF TGTGCCAGCAGCTCGCCCCTTTCCGGGGAGCAGTTCTTC
NA TRBJ2-5 NA TRBV5-1 CASSAQRGETQYF TGCGCCAGCAGCGCTCAAAGGGGGGAGACCCAGTACTTC
NA TRBJ2-1 NA TRBV2 CASTERGINEQFF TGTGCCAGCACCGAACGGGGTATCAATGAGCAGTTCTTC
NA TRBJ2-3 NA TRBV7-2 CASSPLRGTDTQYF TGTGCCAGCAGCCCCCTCAGGGGCACAGATACGCAGTATTTT
once TRBJ2-2 NA TRBV9 CASSSRVVSTGELFF TGTGCCAGCAGTTCCAGGGTAGTGAGCACCGGGGAGCTGTTTTTT
NA TRBJ1-4 TRBD1 TRBV19 CASSILGQSATNEKLFF TGTGCCAGTAGTATTTTGGGACAGTCTGCAACTAATGAAAAACTGTTTTTT
NA TRBJ2-5 NA TRBV7-9 CASSPPEAGAYQETQYF TGTGCCAGCAGCCCCCCCGAGGCGGGGGCATACCAAGAGACCCAGTACTTC
once TRBJ1-2 NA TRBV28 CASTQGGWDYGYTF TGTGCCAGCACCCAGGGAGGGTGGGACTATGGCTACACCTTC
NA TRBJ2-1 TRBD2 TRBV18 CASSPLGNSGGALSVQFF TGTGCCAGCTCACCACTAGGGAACAGCGGGGGGGCCTTGAGTGTGCAGTTCTTC
NA TRBJ1-3 NA TRBV10-3 CAISESPFRGSGNTIYF TGTGCCATCAGTGAGTCCCCCTTCAGGGGCTCTGGAAACACCATATATTTT
few TRBJ1-5 TRBD1 TRBV4-1 CASSPTDRGRGQPQHF TGCGCCAGCAGCCCCACCGACAGGGGGCGCGGTCAGCCCCAGCATTTT
once TRBJ2-2 TRBD1 TRBV7-8 CASSSGQVPGELFF TGTGCCAGCAGCTCGGGACAGGTCCCCGGGGAGCTGTTTTTT
NA TRBJ1-3 NA TRBV6-5 CAGLTPGRNTIYF TGTGCCGGCTTAACTCCGGGGAGAAACACCATATATTTT
NA TRBJ2-2 TRBD1 TRBV24-1 CATSDSPQGAGELFF TGTGCCACCAGTGATTCCCCACAGGGGGCCGGGGAGCTGTTTTTT